What follows are 11 T cell receptor beta chains derived from one specimen sequenced in a study of T cell responses to AZD1222 COVID-19 vaccine. TCRdb keeps only in-frame clones here, not all; method: immunoSEQ multiplex PCR. The sample yields 140,000 to 150,000 clones, about 91% seen once. Sequencing used peripheral blood, obtained on day 0 of AZD1222 vaccination. The receptors here all came from an adult in good health.

The chain recombines TRBV27 with TRBJ1-1; 12 nucleotides agree with TRBD1. Germline V gene lookup returns CDR1 MNHEY and CDR2 SMNVEV (reference sequence). The CDR3 is 16 residues long. The V segment lost 6 bases and the J segment 5 bases; nucleotides outside the gene matches: 10. CDR3 in amino acids: CASSLRDRGRGTEAFF. The CDR3 DNA sequence: TGTGCCAGCAGCCTCCGGGACAGGGGGCGGGGAACTGAAGCTTTCTTT.

The sample holds a few counts of this clone. The chain couples TRBV30 to TRBJ1-5; TRBD1 might be the D (6 bases). V lost 2 bases and J lost 2, with 7 bases in between. The CDR3 contains 13 residues. Germline lookup yields CDR1 GTSNPN and CDR2 SVGIG (reference sequence). The CDR3 sequence: CAWSPGGNQPQHF. The CDR3, as DNA: TGTGCCTGGAGTCCAGGGGGCAATCAGCCCCAGCATTTT.

The chain employs TRBV3-1 (or the pseudogene TRBV3-2) and TRBJ1-5; TRBD1 aligns across 7 bases. Unmatched junction bases numbered 9, after V lost 3 bases and J lost 1 base. CDR1 is LGHDT, CDR2 YNNKEL, per germline (reference sequence). The CDR3 runs to 17 residues. The CDR3 is CASSHQSQGGSNQPQHF. Written as DNA, the CDR3 is TGTGCCAGCAGCCACCAATCTCAGGGGGGCAGCAATCAGCCCCAGCATTTT.

The chain is built from TRBV7-6 and TRBJ1-1; a possible D gene is TRBD1 (5 bases). Deletions cut 5 bases from V and 1 base from J, with 17 bases between. Germline V gene data show CDR1 as SGHVS and CDR2 as FNYEAQ. This CDR3 is built from 16 residues. In nucleotides, the CDR3 is TGTGCCAGCAGCGCCCAGTTATTAGGGGAGAACACTGAAGCTTTCTTT. Translating gives CASSAQLLGENTEAFF.

V is TRBV5-6 and J is TRBJ2-7; 13 positions match TRBD2. Germline V CDR1 and CDR2: SGHDT, YYEEEE. This CDR3 has 16 amino acids. V lost 3 bases, J lost 3 bases, and 6 bases stayed unmatched. This CDR3 reads CASSWGTSGALYEQYF. CDR3 bases: TGTGCCAGCAGCTGGGGGACTAGCGGGGCACTCTACGAGCAGTACTTC.

The V and J genes are TRBV6-1 and TRBJ2-2; tentative D call: TRBD1 (6 bases). V was pared by 5 bases and J by 2 bases, with 12 bases between. Germline V gene data show CDR1 as MNHNS and CDR2 as SASEGT. The CDR3 sequence is 15 residues long. The CDR3 protein is CASSTYRANTGELFF. The CDR3 DNA is TGTGCCAGCAGTACCTACAGGGCAAACACCGGGGAGCTGTTTTTT.

The gene calls are TRBV5-6 and TRBJ2-7; 9 bases are a match to TRBD2. Germline V CDR1 and CDR2: SGHDT, YYEEEE. Trimming took 4 bases from V and 7 from J; bases not matched to a gene: 6. The CDR3 is made up of 13 amino acids. The CDR3 bases are TGTGCCAGCAGCCTCGGGACTAGCAAGGAGCAGTACTTC. Protein product: CASSLGTSKEQYF.

Notes on this clone: Within the sample, other DNA sequences also encode this same CDR3. The CDR3 spells CASSLAGGYEQYF. The CDR3 nucleotides are TGTGCCAGCAGTTTAGCAGGGGGCTACGAGCAGTACTTC. The genes are TRBV27 and TRBJ2-7; 7 bases line up with TRBD1. This CDR3 region has 13 residues. J gave up 3 bases and V 2 bases, and 1 base lay outside the gene matches. Germline CDR1 and CDR2: MNHEY and SMNVEV (reference sequence).

The V gene is TRBV19, the J gene TRBJ2-1; no clear D. The V end was cut by 4 bases, the J end by 0 bases, with 13 bases between. CDR3 length: 16 amino acids. Germline lookup yields CDR1 LNHDA and CDR2 SQIVND (reference sequence). CDR3 in amino acids: CASSTRPLSSYNEQFF. The CDR3, as DNA: TGTGCCAGTAGTACCCGGCCCTTGAGCTCCTACAATGAGCAGTTCTTC.

V gene TRBV27 combines with J gene TRBJ2-5; D is perhaps TRBD1 (5 bases). Per germline, CDR1 MNHEY and CDR2 SMNVEV (reference sequence). The CDR3 runs 11 residues. V gave up 8 bases and J gave up 12 bases, with 16 bases separating them. The CDR3 region is CASSKQGTEYF. CDR3 coding DNA: TGTGCCAGCTCAAAGCAGGGAACGGAGTACTTC.

V is TRBV2 and J is TRBJ2-3; D may be TRBD2 (6 bases). This CDR3 has 16 residues. V was pared by 4 bases and J by 3 bases, with 17 bases between. Germline V lookup: CDR1 SNHLY, CDR2 FYNNEI. The CDR3 loop reads CASSVFGGVGTDTQYF. DNA of the CDR3: TGTGCCAGCAGTGTCTTCGGCGGGGTCGGAACAGATACGCAGTATTTT.